This T cell receptor (beta chain) was found in a study of T cells after posttransplantation cyclophosphamide. Clones were read by immunoSEQ multiplex PCR, and TCRdb kept only the in-frame ones, dropping some. The sample was found to contain tens of thousands of clones, and every one recurs. This CDR3 region has 15 residues. The germline V gene encodes CDR1 SGHRS and CDR2 YFSETQ. The V and J genes are TRBV5-1 and TRBJ2-5, with D possibly matching TRBD2 (6 bases). The J call may be incorrect, as the DNA end agrees better with TRBJ2-7. The specimen was PBMCs. The sequence was collected from a man between 35 and 55 years old in good health, CMV-negative, and a related stem cell transplant donor. CDR3 coding DNA: TGCGCCAGCAGCCCCCGTAGCGGTTTAATAGACGAGCAGTACTTC. It translates to CASSPRSGLIDEQYF.